This T cell receptor (beta chain) emerged from a study of T cell repertoires in cytomegalovirus infection. Study-level findings and limits: There were HLA-C-restricted CMV-specific TCR beta clonotypes dominating the ex vivo response.

CDR3 length equals 15 residues. The V gene lost 6 bases and the J gene lost 1 base, with 15 bases spanning the gap. Looked up from germline, CDR1 is SGHTA and CDR2 is FQGNSA. This clonotype showed up many times. Antigen specificity is unknown. TCRdb re-called the reads with MiXCR, one entry per CDR3 protein. The profile shows a few hundred thousand distinct CDR3 sequences, just under 40% of them singletons. Specimen: cultured PBMCs, collected from culture after CMV antigen stimulation. This TCR derives from a human donor in good health (CMV status not recorded). Some clones in this sample may be carry-over from other donors' samples. The genes are TRBV7-2 and TRBJ1-1; D is perhaps TRBD1 (5 bases). For the CDR3, the DNA is TGTGCCAGCAGTTACCGGGGACTTCCGAACACTGAAGCTTTCTTT. It translates to CASSYRGLPNTEAFF.